These 7 T cell receptor beta chains were sequenced from one sample in a study of breast tumors, draining lymph nodes, adjacent tissues. TCRdb reanalysed the multiplex PCR reads using MiXCR and keeps one entry per CDR3 protein. The sample shows around 150,000 distinct CDR3 sequences, less than 35% of them seen only once. Axillary draining lymph nodes of breast cancer patients supplied the node samples. Sequencing was performed on axillary lymph node tissue. These receptors were obtained from a female donor with breast cancer. Some clones in this sample may be carry-over from other donors' samples.

Many counts were recorded for this clonotype. The CDR3, as DNA: TGTGCCAGCAGCCCAGCCGGGAGAGAGAGTCGCGAGCAGTACTTC. Translating gives CASSPAGRESREQYF. The rearrangement uses TRBV6-5 and TRBJ2-7; D might be TRBD2 (6 bases). The germline V gene encodes CDR1 MNHEY and CDR2 SVGAGI. The CDR3 loop spans 15 amino acids. The V gene lost 6 bases and the J gene lost 6 bases, with 21 bases spanning the gap.

This clonotype was counted at least ten times. This chain connects TRBV12-3 or TRBV12-4 to TRBJ2-1; TRBD1 matches 7 bases. This CDR3 contains 15 residues. With V trimmed by 6 bases and J by 6 bases, 11 bases remained unmatched. The CDR3 here is CASRYTGDSPNEQFF. DNA for the CDR3: TGTGCCAGCAGGTACACAGGGGATTCCCCCAATGAGCAGTTCTTC.

This clonotype was seen repeatedly, ten times or more. CDR3 coding DNA: TGTGCCAGCAGCACGCTGACAGGCTACACCTTC. As protein: CASSTLTGYTF. V gene TRBV7-2 combines with J gene TRBJ1-2; D ambiguous. V was clipped by 5 bases and J by 8 bases, with 9 bases between them. CDR1 and CDR2 from the germline V gene are SGHTA and FQGNSA. The CDR3 sequence is 11 residues long.

V is TRBV7-9 and J is TRBJ1-1; D is unresolved. Germline values: CDR1 SEHNR, CDR2 FQNEAQ (reference sequence). The CDR3 is made up of 18 amino acids. V was clipped by 0 bases and J by 2 bases, with 19 bases between them. The CDR3 protein is CASSLAGFGGQRNTEAFF. Written as DNA, the CDR3 is TGTGCCAGCAGCTTAGCGGGTTTCGGCGGGCAAAGAAACACTGAAGCTTTCTTT.

This clonotype was recorded a few times. This chain links TRBV28 with TRBJ1-2, with TRBD1 matching 12 bases. J gave up 1 base and V 6 bases, and 3 bases lay outside the gene matches. CDR3 length: 15 residues. CDR1 is MDHEN and CDR2 is SYDVKM in the germline V gene. CDR3 DNA: TGTGCCAGCAGCCGGGACAGGGGGCTTAACTATGGCTACACCTTC. Translating gives CASSRDRGLNYGYTF.

The table lists this clonotype with many counts. The rearrangement joins TRBV7-9 to TRBJ2-1, with D possibly TRBD1 on 6 matching bases. The germline V and J ends were trimmed by 5 bases and 6 bases, with 17 bases remaining between them. Germline V CDR1 and CDR2: SEHNR, FQNEAQ (reference sequence). The CDR3 is 15 amino acids. In DNA form, the CDR3 reads TGTGCCAGCAGCAAGAGGACAGACCCCTCCAATGAGCAGTTCTTC. It codes for CASSKRTDPSNEQFF.

This clonotype has ten or more counts. V and J are TRBV18 and TRBJ2-5, with TRBD2 matching over 7 bases. The CDR3 runs 14 residues. Trimming removed 6 bases from V and 1 base from J; junction bases left unmatched: 5. Germline CDR1 is KGHSH and CDR2 is LQKENI. CDR3 nucleotides: TGTGCCAGCTCGACCGGGACTATCCAAGAGACCCAGTACTTC. Protein sequence: CASSTGTIQETQYF.